This TCR beta chain was sequenced during a study of T cell responses to AZD1222 COVID-19 vaccine. Study-level results: Clonal diversity was possibly underestimated, and white British individuals and females predominated among donors.

The assay was immunoSEQ multiplex PCR, and TCRdb's table has in-frame clones only and misses some. This table has about 97,000 clones, 80% to 85% appearing once. A note on this clone: The antigen is undetermined.

CDR1 and CDR2 (germline): MGHRA, YSYEKL. The CDR3 extends over 13 amino acids. With 2 bases removed from V and 9 bases from J, the gap between germline ends came to 8 bases. The chain links TRBV4-1 to TRBJ1-6, with D hard to call. This receptor was taken from an adult in good health. The sequenced sample was peripheral blood, obtained on day 0 of AZD1222 vaccination. CDR3 sequence reads: CASSQNPISPLHF. Here the CDR3 DNA reads TGCGCCAGCAGCCAAAACCCCATTTCACCCCTCCACTTT.